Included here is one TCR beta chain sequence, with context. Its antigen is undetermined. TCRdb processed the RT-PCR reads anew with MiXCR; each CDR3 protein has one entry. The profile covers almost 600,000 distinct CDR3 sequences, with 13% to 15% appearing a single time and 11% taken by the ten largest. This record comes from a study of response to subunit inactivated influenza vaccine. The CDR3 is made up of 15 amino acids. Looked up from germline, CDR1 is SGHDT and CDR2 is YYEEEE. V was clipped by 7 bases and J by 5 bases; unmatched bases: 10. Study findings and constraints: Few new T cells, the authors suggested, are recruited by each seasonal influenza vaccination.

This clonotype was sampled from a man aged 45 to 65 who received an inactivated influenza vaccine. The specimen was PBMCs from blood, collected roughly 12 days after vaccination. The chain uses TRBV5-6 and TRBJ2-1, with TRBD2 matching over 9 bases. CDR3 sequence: CASVLAGGLHNEQFF. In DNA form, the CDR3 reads TGTGCCAGCGTCCTCGCGGGGGGGCTCCACAATGAGCAGTTCTTC.